This T cell receptor (beta chain) was profiled in a study of CD8 T cells in cerebrospinal fluid in Alzheimer's disease. Findings and limits, study-wide: Compared with controls, mild cognitive impairment or Alzheimer's disease patients showed higher maximum CSF clone percentages. Alzheimer's patients were not enriched for EBV-specific clones, which were not the most expanded.

This clonotype shows up as large by frequency. What it recognizes is unknown. A live/dead marker was used to sort live CSF cells for droplet sequencing. This CDR3 has 16 residues. CDR1 and CDR2 (germline): MNHNS, SASEGT. TCRdb reprocessed the 10x single-cell sequencing reads, with one entry per CDR3 protein and no DNA. The sample spans over a thousand distinct CDR3 sequences; the ten largest clones claim approximately 9%. Sample: cerebrospinal fluid. The chain carries TRBV6-1 and TRBJ2-2. The receptor was isolated from a human donor in good health. The CDR3 protein is CASSGAGVYGTGELFF.